This paragraph covers one TCR beta chain sequence. Its cognate antigen is unknown. The record originates from a study of post-analysis software for immune sequencing data. Carried by the TCR beta cDNA libraries were unique molecular identifiers. TCRdb reanalysed the PCR reads using MiXCR and keeps one entry per CDR3 protein. Of about half a million distinct CDR3 sequences in the sample, 34% were seen once. Per germline, CDR1 SGHRS and CDR2 YFSETQ. The V end lost 4 bases, the J end lost 8 bases, and 18 bases lay between the germline ends. The CDR3 is 15 residues long. Regarding the study as a whole: When patients were compared with controls, five TRBV segments were more frequent, TRBV5-6, TRBV5-1 and TRBV20-1 among them.

The material sequenced was blood. The chain has TRBV5-1 and TRBJ1-4; possibly TRBD1 for D (6 bases). This clonotype was obtained from a girl aged 2-17 years with multiple sclerosis. CDR3 sequence: CASSRTGSKGEKLFF. DNA of the CDR3: TGCGCCAGCAGCCGTACAGGGTCTAAAGGGGAAAAACTGTTTTTT.